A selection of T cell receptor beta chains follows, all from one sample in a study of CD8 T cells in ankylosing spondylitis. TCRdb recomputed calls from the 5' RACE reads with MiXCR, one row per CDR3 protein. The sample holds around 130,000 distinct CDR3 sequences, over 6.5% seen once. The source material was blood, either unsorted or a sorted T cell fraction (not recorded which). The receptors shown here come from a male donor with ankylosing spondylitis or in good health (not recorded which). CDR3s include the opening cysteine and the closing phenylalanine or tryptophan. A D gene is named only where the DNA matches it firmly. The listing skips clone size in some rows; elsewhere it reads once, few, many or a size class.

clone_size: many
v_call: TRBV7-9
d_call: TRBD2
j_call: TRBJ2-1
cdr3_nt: TGTGCCAGCAGCATGCGCCTAGCGGGCCTCTACAATGAGCAGTTCTTC
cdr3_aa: CASSMRLAGLYNEQFF

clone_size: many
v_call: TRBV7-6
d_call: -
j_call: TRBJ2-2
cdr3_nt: TGTGCCAGCAGCTTAAGCGGGAACACCGGGGAGCTGTTTTTT
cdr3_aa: CASSLSGNTGELFF

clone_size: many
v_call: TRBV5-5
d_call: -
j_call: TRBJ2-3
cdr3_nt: TGTGCCAGCAGCACCGCCTTTGGCGGGGCTAGCACAGATACGCAGTATTTT
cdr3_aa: CASSTAFGGASTDTQYF

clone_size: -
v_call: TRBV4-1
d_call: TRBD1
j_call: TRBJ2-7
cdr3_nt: TGCGCCAGCAGCCAAGTTCGACAGGGCTACGAGCAGTACTTC
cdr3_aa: CASSQVRQGYEQYF

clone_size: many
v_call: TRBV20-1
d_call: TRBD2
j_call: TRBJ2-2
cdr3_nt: TGCAGTGCTAGTCGAGCGGGAATGAACACCGGGGAGCTGTTTTTT
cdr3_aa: CSASRAGMNTGELFF

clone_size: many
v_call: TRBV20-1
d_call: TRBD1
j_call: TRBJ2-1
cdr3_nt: TGCACACCCACAGGGGGCGCAACCGGTGAGCAGTTCTTC
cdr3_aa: CTPTGGATGEQFF

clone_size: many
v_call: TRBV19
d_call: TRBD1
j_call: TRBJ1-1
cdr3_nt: TGTGCCAGTAGTAGACAGGGTTTGAACACTGAAGCTTTCTTT
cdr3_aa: CASSRQGLNTEAFF

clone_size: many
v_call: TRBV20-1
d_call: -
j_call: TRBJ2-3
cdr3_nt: TGCAGTCCTAGGGGGGCCCTCACAGATACGCAGTATTTT
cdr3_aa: CSPRGALTDTQYF

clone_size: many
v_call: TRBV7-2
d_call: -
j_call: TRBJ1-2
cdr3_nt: TGTGCCAGCAGCGCCTCCGGGACCGTCTATGGCTACACCTTC
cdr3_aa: CASSASGTVYGYTF

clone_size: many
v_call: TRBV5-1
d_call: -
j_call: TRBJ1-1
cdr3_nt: TGCGCCAGCAGTACCGGGGGGGGCATGAACACTGAAGCTTTCTTT
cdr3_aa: CASSTGGGMNTEAFF

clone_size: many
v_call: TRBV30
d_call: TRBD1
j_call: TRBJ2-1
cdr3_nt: TGTGCCTGGAGTAGGGGGCCTCCCTACAATGAGCAGTTCTTC
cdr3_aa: CAWSRGPPYNEQFF

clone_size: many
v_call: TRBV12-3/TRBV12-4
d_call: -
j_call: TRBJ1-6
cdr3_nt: TGTGCCAGCAGCCCTACAGGGATTAATTCACCCCTCCACTTT
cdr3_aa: CASSPTGINSPLHF

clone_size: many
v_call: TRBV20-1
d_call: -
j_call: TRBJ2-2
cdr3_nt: TGCAGTGCCCCCCCCTTTAACACCGGGGAGCTGTTTTTT
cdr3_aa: CSAPPFNTGELFF

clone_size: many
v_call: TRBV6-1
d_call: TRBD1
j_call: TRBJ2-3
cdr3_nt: TGTGCCAGCAGCCCGACTCCGGGACAGGGACGAGATACGCAGTATTTT
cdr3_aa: CASSPTPGQGRDTQYF

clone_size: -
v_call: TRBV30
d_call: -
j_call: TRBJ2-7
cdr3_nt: TGTGCCTCCCAGGGTGGGAGTCTATACGAGCAGTACTTC
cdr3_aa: CASQGGSLYEQYF

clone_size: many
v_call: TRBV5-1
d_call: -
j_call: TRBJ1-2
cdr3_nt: TGCGCCAGCAGCTTGAGGGCAGGGGATAGCTATGGCTACACCTTC
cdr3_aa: CASSLRAGDSYGYTF

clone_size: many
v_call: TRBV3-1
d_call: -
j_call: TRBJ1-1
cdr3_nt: TGTGCCAGCAGCCAAATCGTGCGGGATAGCGGGGACACTGAAGCTTTCTTT
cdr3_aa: CASSQIVRDSGDTEAFF

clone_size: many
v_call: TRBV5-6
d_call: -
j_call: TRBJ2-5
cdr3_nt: TGTGCCAGCAGCTTGGGGAACGCAGTGGCAGAGACCCAGTACTTC
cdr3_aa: CASSLGNAVAETQYF

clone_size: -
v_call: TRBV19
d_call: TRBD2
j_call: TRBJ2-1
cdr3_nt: TGTGCCAGTAGTTCCCCGACTAGCGGGAGTTGGGATGAGCAGTTCTTC
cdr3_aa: CASSSPTSGSWDEQFF

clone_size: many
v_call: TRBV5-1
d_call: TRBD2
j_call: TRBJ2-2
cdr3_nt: TGCGCCAGCAGCTTGGATCCTAGCGGGAACACCGGGGAGCTGTTTTTT
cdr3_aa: CASSLDPSGNTGELFF

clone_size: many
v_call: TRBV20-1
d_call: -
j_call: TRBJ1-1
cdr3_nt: TGCAGTGCTAGAACTCCGGGACTCCACACTGAAGCTTTCTTT
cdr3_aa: CSARTPGLHTEAFF

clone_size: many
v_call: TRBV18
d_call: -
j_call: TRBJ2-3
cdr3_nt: TGTGCCAGCTCCGATCCTTTCACAGATACGCAGTATTTT
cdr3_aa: CASSDPFTDTQYF

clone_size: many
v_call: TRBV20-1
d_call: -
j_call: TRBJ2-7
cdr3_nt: TGCAGTGCCACTCTGGCGGAGCCTACCTACGAGCAGTACTTC
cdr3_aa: CSATLAEPTYEQYF

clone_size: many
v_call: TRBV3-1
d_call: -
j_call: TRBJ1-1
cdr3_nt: TGTGCCAGCAGCCTTTTGGGCCAGGGCTCGGTAGCTTTCTTT
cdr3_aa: CASSLLGQGSVAFF

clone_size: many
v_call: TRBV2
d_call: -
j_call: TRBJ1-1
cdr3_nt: TGTGCCAGCACTGGGAGGGCTAGGGGTGAAGCTTTCTTT
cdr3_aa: CASTGRARGEAFF

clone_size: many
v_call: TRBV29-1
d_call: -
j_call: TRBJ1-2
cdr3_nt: TGCAGCGGCACTCCGGGCCCCATCGGTAACTACACCTTC
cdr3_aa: CSGTPGPIGNYTF

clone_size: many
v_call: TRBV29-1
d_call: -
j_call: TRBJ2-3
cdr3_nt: TGCAGCGAATCCCAGGGGATCTCAGATACGCAGTATTTT
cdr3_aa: CSESQGISDTQYF

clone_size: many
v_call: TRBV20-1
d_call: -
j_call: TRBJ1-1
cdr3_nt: TGCAGTGCTGGACGCCCGGGGGGTCGCACTGAAGCTTTCTTT
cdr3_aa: CSAGRPGGRTEAFF

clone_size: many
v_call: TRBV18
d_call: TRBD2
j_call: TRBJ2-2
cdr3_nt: TGTGCCAGCTCACCAGTCGGGACTAGCGAGGCCCCGAACACCGGGGAGCTGTTTTTT
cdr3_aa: CASSPVGTSEAPNTGELFF

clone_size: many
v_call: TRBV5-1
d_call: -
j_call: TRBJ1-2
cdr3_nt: TGCGCCAGCAGGGAGGGGGACCCGCTTAACTATGGCTACACCTTC
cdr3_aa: CASREGDPLNYGYTF

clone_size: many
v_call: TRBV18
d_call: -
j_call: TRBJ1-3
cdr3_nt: TGTGCCAGCTCACCACCTATCGGGGCTTCTGGAAACACCATATATTTT
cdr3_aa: CASSPPIGASGNTIYF

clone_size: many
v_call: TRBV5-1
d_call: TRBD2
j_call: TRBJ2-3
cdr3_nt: TGCGCCAGCAGCTTCGGACTAGAGGCAGATACGCAGTATTTT
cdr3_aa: CASSFGLEADTQYF

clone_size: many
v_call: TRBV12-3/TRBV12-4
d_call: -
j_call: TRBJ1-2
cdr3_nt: TGTGCCAGCAGCAGGGTTAACTATGGCTACACCTTC
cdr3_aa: CASSRVNYGYTF

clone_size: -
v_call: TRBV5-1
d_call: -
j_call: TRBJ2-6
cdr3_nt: TGCGCCAGCAGTCCGGGAGGGGGCGCCTCCTTCTCTGGGGCCAACATCCTGACTTTC
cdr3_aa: CASSPGGGASFSGANILTF

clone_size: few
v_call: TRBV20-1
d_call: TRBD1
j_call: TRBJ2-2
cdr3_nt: TGCAGTGCTAGAGATAGGCGACAGGGGACAAAAACCGGGGAGCTGTTTTTT
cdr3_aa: CSARDRRQGTKTGELFF